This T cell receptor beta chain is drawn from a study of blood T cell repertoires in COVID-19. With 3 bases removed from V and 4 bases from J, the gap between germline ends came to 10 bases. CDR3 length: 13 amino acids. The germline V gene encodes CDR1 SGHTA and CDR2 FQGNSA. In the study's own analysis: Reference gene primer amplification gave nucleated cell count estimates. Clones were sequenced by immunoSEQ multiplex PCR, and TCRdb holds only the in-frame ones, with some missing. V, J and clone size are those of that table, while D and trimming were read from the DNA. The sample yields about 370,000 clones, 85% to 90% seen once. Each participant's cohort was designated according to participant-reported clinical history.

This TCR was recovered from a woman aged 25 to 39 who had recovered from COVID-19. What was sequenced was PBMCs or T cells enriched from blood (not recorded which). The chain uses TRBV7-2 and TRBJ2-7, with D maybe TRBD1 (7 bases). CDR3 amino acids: CASSFRGVYEQYF. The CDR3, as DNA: TGTGCCAGCAGCTTCAGGGGGGTATACGAGCAGTACTTC.